This note documents a single T cell receptor (beta chain) sequence. This clonotype was recorded at least ten times. The antigen this receptor binds is unknown. No clone much larger than this one lies a single base away; base qualities are absent. The entry originates in a study of identical twins (dated by TCRdb to the mid-2010s). Concerning the study at large: TCR alpha and beta repertoires from monozygotic twins, unrelated adults of various ages and cord blood were deep-sequenced to test whether fetal clonotypes persist. Replicate twin experiments were performed at different times using different library preparation protocols to rule out contamination.

Every donor was a healthy Caucasian. Three pairs of female monozygotic twins, all aged roughly 18 to 29 years, were included in the twin cohort. Peripheral blood mononuclear cells were the source from which RNA for the TCR libraries was isolated. What the research found in general, with its limitations: Compared with coincidental sharing between unrelated individuals, an excess of low generation-probability sequences was observed among out-of-frame TCR alpha sequences shared between twins. Because the same donors could not be followed over many years, the conclusions relied on cross-sectional statistical analysis. The excess sharing between twins in beta out-of-frame sequences was weaker because fewer shared sequences reduced the signal-to-noise ratio. Invariant T cells such as MAIT and iNKT could partly confound zero-insertion analyses, though diverse VJ usage argued against this for most clonotypes. Fewer insertions were carried by abundant cord blood beta clonotypes, a similar but weaker trend appeared in young adult naive repertoires, and no such trend appeared in memory repertoires. Out-of-frame TCR alpha sharing in monozygotic twins was systematically underestimated by recombination models, whereas sharing between unrelated individuals was in agreement with the recombination models.

The receptor library was made with 5' RACE. Sequencing took place on an Illumina HiSeq 2000. Template switching added a universal primer binding site, and the final cDNA carried a unique molecular identifier that allowed TCR cDNA molecules to be counted accurately. First-strand cDNA for TCR alpha and beta chains was synthesized from specific primers in the conserved constant-segment region. Each cDNA library was double barcoded, with a SMART-Mk sample barcode plus Illumina barcodes, to control for contamination. TruSeq adapter sequences along with Illumina sample barcodes were introduced in two successive PCR steps. The TCR alpha and beta cDNA libraries were sequenced on the Illumina HiSeq platform using custom primers. As for how the authors treated the data: MiGEC was used to process raw reads and extract unique molecular identifiers, and MiXCR was used to find CDR3 positions. For each individual, recombination models were inferred using an EM algorithm with the repgenHMM and IGoR tools. The tcR package in R was used for shared clonotype analysis, with sharing normalized by the product of cloneset sizes. To study raw recombination free of thymic and clonal selection effects, out-of-frame nonproductive sequences were analyzed. TCRdb cleaned the public reads at Q25 with fastp, built clones with MiXCR and kept in-frame beta chains. Each entry merges the rows of one CDR3 protein and shows their most common DNA and genes. Clone size and V and J calls follow TCRdb, not the original study. A total of approximately 600,000 distinct CDR3 sequences appear in this sample, more than 9% of them only once. The biggest ten clones account for 3% of the sample.

Germline trimming: 6 bases from V, 3 bases from J; junction bases outside gene matches: 7. The CDR3 runs 14 amino acids, cysteine and phenylalanine included. The sequence is cut down to CDR3 DNA, 42 bases in frame from base 1. Looking up the germline V gene (reference sequence) yields CDR1 DFQATT and CDR2 SNEGSKA. This sample was also put to use in a study of yellow fever vaccine responses in identical twins. In that second paper, the authors write: The T cell response to vaccination in identical twins was reported by the authors to appear partly convergent and partly personalized. Focusing on identical twins, the study followed the T cell clones that responded to the vaccine, and did so with precision.

This sequence originates from a woman younger than 35 in good health. The chain uses TRBV20-1 and TRBJ1-1; 10 nucleotides in the junction match TRBD1. The specimen was PBMCs. The nucleotide sequence is TGCAGTGCCAGACAGGGGGCAGCGCACACTGAAGCTTTCTTT. It encodes CSARQGAAHTEAFF.